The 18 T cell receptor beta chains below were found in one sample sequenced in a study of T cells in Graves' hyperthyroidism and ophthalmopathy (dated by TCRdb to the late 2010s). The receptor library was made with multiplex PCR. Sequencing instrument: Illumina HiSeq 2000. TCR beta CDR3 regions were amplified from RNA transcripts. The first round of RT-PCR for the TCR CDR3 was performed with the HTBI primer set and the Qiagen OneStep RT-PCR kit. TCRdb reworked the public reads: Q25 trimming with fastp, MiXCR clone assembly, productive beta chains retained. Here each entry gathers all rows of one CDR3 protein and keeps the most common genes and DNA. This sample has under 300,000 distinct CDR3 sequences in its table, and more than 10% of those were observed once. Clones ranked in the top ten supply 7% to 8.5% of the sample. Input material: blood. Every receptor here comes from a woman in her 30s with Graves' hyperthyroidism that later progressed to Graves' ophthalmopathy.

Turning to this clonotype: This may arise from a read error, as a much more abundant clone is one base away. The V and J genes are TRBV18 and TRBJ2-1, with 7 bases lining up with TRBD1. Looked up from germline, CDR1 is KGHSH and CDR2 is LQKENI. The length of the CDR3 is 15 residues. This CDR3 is CASPPQTGSYNEQFF. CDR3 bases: TGTGCCAGCCCACCACAGACAGGGTCCTACAATGAGCAGTTCTTC.

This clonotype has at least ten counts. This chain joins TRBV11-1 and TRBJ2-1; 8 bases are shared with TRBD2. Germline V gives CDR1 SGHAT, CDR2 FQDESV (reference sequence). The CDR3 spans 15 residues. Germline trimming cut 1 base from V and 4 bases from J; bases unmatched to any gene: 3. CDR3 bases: TGTGCCAGCAGCTTAGTTACTAGCGGTTACAATGAGCAGTTCTTC. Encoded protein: CASSLVTSGYNEQFF.

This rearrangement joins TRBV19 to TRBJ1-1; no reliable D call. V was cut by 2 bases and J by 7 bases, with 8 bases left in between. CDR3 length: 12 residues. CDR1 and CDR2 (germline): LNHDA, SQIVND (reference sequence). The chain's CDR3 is CASSIPPGEAFF. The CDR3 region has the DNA TGTGCCAGTAGTATACCCCCAGGTGAAGCTTTCTTT.

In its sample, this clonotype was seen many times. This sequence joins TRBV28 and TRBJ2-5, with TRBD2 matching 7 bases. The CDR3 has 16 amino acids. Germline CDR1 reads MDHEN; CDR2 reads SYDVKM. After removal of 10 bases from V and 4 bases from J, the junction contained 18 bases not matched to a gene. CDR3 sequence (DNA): TGTGCCACCACTCCGGGAGGATGGGGCTTGGTAGAGACCCAGTACTTC. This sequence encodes CATTPGGWGLVETQYF. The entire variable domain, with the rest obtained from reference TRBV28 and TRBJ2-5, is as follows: DVKVTQSSRYLVKRTGEKVFLECVQDMDHENMFWYRQDPGLGLRLIYFSYDVKMKEKGDIPEGYSVSREKKERFSLILESASTNQTSMYLCATTPGGWGLVETQYFGPGTRLLVL.

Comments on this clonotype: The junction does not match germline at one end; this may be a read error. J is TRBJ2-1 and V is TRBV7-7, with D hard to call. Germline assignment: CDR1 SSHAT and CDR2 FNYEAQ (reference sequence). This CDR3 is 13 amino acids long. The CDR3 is CASSLSLGLEQFF. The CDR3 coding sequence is TGTGCTAGCAGCTTATCATTAGGGCTTGAGCAGTTCTTC.

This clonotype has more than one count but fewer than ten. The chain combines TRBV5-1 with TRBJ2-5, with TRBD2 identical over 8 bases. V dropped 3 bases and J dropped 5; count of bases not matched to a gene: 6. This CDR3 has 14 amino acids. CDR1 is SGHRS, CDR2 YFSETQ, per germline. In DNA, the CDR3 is TGCGCCAGCAGCTACGGACTAGCCAGGGAGACCCAGTACTTC. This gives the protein CASSYGLARETQYF.

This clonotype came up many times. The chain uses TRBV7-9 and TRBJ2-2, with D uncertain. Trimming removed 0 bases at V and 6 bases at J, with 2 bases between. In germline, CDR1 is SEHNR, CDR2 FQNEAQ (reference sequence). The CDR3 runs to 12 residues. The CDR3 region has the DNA TGTGCCAGCAGCTTAGCTGCCGGGGAGCTGTTTTTT. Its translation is CASSLAAGELFF.

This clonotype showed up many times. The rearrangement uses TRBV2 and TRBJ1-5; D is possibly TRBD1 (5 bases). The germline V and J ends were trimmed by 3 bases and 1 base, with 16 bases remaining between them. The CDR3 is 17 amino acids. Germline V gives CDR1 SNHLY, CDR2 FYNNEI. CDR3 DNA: TGTGCCAGCAGTGAGGGTCTGGGGACGGGGAGCAATCAGCCCCAGCATTTT. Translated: CASSEGLGTGSNQPQHF.

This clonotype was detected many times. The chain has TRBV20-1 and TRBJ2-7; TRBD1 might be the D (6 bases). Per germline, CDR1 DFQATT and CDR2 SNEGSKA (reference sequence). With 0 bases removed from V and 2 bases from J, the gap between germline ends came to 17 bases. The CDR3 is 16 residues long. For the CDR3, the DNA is TGCAGTGCTAGAGACGCCCGAACGGACAGCCCCTACGAGCAGTACTTC. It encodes CSARDARTDSPYEQYF.

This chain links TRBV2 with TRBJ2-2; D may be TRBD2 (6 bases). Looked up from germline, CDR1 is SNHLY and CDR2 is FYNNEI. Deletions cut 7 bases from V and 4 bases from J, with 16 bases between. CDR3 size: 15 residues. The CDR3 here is CASKAEGRGTGELFF. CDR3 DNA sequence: TGTGCCAGCAAAGCGGAGGGAAGGGGCACCGGGGAGCTGTTTTTT.

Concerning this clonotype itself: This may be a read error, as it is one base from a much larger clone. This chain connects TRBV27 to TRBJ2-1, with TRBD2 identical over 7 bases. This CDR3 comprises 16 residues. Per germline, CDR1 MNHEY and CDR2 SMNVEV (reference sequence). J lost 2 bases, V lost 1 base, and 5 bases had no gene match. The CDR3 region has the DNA TGTGCCAGCAGTTTATTGCGGGAGCCTACCTACAATGAGCAGTTCTTC. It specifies CASSLLREPTYNEQFF.

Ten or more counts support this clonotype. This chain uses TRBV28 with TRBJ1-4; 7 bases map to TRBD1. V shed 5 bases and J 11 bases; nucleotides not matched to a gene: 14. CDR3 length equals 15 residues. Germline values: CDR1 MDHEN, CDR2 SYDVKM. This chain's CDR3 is CASSPWDSTSVKLFF. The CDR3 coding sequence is TGTGCCAGCAGTCCATGGGACAGTACGAGCGTGAAACTGTTTTTT.

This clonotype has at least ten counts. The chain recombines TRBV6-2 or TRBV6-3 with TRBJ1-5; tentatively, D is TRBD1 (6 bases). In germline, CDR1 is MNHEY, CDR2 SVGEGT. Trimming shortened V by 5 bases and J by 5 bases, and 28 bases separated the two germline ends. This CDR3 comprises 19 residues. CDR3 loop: CASSTPRGFRLRGHQPQHF. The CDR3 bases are TGTGCCAGCAGTACTCCGAGGGGGTTTCGACTCAGGGGTCATCAGCCCCAGCATTTT.

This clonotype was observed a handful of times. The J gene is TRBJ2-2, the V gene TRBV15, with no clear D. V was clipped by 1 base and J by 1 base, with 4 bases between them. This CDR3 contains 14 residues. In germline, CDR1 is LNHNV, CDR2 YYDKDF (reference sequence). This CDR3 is CATSRVGNTGELFF. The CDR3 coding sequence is TGTGCCACCAGCAGAGTAGGGAACACCGGGGAGCTGTTTTTT.

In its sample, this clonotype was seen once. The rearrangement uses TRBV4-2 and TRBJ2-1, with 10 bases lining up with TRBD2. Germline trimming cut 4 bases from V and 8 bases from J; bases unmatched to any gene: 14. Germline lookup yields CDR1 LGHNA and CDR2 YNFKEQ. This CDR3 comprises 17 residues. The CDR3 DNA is TGTGCCAGCAGCCCATACAACCCTAGCGGGGGCTCCGATGAGCAGTTCTTC. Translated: CASSPYNPSGGSDEQFF.

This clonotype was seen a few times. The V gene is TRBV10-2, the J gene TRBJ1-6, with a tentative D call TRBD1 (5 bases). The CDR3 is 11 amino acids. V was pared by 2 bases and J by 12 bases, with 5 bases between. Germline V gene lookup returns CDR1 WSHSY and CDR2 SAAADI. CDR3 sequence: CASSEGGPLHF. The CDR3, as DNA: TGCGCCAGCAGTGAGGGGGGACCCCTCCACTTT.

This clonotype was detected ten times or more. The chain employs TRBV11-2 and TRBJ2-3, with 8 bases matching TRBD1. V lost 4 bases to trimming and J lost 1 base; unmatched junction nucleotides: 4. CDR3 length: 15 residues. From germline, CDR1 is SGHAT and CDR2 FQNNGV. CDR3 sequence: CASSYGQGGTDTQYF. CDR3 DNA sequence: TGTGCCAGCAGCTATGGACAGGGCGGCACAGATACGCAGTATTTT.

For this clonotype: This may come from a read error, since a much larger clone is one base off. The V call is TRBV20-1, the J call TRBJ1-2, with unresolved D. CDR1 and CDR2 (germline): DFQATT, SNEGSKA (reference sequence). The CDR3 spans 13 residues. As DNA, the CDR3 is TGCAGTGCTCTACCCGATAGTACGGGTGGCCACACCTTC. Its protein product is CSALPDSTGGHTF.